This TCR beta chain was documented in a study of cytomegalovirus exposure and HLA in healthy donors. Study outcomes and limitations: High sensitivity and specificity were reportedly achieved when the classifier diagnosed cytomegalovirus status. The study put 150 to 200 TCR beta chains on its list as cytomegalovirus-associated.

A word on this clone: Its cognate antigen is unknown.

Primers: 60 Vbeta forward and 13 Jbeta reverse. Libraries were prepared by immunoSEQ multiplex PCR; TCRdb keeps only in-frame clonotypes and omits some of them. The table counts more than 30,000 clones; about 9.2% lies in the top ten. Germline V gene sequence: CDR1 SGHRS, CDR2 YFSETQ. CDR3 length: 15 amino acids. Deletions cut 4 bases from V and 0 bases from J, with 13 bases between. The chain couples TRBV5-1 to TRBJ1-1; no reliable D call. Sequenced: PBMCs. The sequence came from a man in his forties or fifties in good health and CMV-seropositive. This CDR3 reads CASSLRPTVNTEAFF. The CDR3 DNA is TGCGCCAGCAGCCTGAGACCTACAGTGAACACTGAAGCTTTCTTT.